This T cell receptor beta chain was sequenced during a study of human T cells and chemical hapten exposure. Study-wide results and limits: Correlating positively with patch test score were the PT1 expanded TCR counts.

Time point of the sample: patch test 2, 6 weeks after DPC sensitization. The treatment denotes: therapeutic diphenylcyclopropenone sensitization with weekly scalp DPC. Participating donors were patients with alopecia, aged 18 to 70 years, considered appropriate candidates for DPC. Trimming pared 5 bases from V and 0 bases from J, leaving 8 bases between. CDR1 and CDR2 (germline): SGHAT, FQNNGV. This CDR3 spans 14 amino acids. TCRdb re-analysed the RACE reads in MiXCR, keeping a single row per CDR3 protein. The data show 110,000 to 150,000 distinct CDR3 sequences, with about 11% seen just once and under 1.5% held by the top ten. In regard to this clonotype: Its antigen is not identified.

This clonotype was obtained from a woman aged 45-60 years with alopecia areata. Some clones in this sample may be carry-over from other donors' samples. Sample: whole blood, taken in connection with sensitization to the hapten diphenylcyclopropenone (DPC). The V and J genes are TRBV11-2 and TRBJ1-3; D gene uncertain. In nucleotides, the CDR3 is TGTGCCAGCAGCCCCGCAGTCTCTGGAAACACCATATATTTT. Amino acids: CASSPAVSGNTIYF.